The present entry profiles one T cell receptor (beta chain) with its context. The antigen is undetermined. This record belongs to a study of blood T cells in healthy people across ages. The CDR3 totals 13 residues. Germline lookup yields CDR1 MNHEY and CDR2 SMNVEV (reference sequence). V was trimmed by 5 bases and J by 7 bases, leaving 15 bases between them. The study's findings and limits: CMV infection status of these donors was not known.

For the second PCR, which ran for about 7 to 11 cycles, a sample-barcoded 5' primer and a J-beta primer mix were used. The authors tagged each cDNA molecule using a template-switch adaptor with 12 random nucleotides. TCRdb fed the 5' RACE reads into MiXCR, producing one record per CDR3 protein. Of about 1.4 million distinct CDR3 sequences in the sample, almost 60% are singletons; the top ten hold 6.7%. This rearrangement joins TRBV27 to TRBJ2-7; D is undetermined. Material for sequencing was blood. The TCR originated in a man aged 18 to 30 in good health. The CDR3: CASSRYGFNEQYF. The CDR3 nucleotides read TGTGCCAGCAGTAGGTACGGGTTCAATGAGCAGTACTTC.